Presented here are 9 T cell receptor beta chains from one specimen sequenced in a study of post-analysis software for immune sequencing data. cDNA libraries of TCR beta carried unique molecular identifiers. TCRdb analysed the PCR reads with MiXCR anew, one entry per CDR3 protein. The profile shows about 540,000 distinct CDR3 sequences, around a third of them singletons. Their antigen targets remain unknown. Study results and caveats: The five TRBV segments detected at higher frequency in patients than in controls included TRBV5-6, TRBV5-1 and TRBV20-1.

Specimen: blood. These receptors all come from a girl between 2 and 17 years old with multiple sclerosis.

This chain joins TRBV6-5 and TRBJ1-2; D might be TRBD1 (6 bases). The CDR3 consists of 14 residues. Per germline, CDR1 MNHEY and CDR2 SVGAGI. Trimming stripped 2 bases from V and 6 bases from J, with 13 bases between. CDR3 sequence (DNA): TGTGCCAGCAGTTACCTGGGGGGGACACATGGCTACACCTTC. Translated, it gives CASSYLGGTHGYTF.

This clonotype was seen more than once but under ten times. J is TRBJ2-7 and V is TRBV3-1, with D unresolved. From germline, CDR1 is LGHDT and CDR2 YNNKEL (reference sequence). V gave up 3 bases and J gave up 0 bases, with 9 bases separating them. The CDR3 length is 14 residues. This chain's CDR3 is CASSHRISSYEQYF. For the CDR3, the DNA is TGTGCCAGCAGCCATCGTATAAGCTCCTACGAGCAGTACTTC.

This clonotype was counted once. CDR3 amino acids: CASSREGGAQPQHF. CDR3 nucleotides: TGTGCCAGCAGTAGAGAGGGGGGTGCCCAGCCCCAGCATTTT. The chain joins TRBV12-3 or TRBV12-4 to TRBJ1-5; perhaps TRBD1 as D (6 bases). Trimming removed 5 bases at V and 7 bases at J, with 15 bases between. This CDR3 is built from 14 residues.

The rearrangement links TRBV11-1 to TRBJ1-1, with D perhaps matching TRBD1 (6 bases). The CDR3 contains 15 residues. Trimming shortened V by 4 bases and J by 2 bases, and 14 bases separated the two germline ends. Germline values: CDR1 SGHAT, CDR2 FQDESV (reference sequence). CDR3 coding DNA: TGTGCCAGCAGCTCATCATGGGGGGCAAACACTGAAGCTTTCTTT. This encodes CASSSSWGANTEAFF.

CDR3 DNA: TGCGCCAGCAGTCCGGACAGGGGAACTGAAGCTTTCTTT. Encoded protein: CASSPDRGTEAFF. This sequence joins TRBV10-2 and TRBJ1-1, with 9 bases identical to TRBD1. Germline V CDR1 and CDR2: WSHSY, SAAADI. Trimming at V came to 5 bases and at J to 5 bases, leaving 3 bases not matched to a gene. This CDR3 has 13 residues.

This clonotype was found a few times. V is TRBV9 and J is TRBJ1-1; D is unresolved. V was cut by 4 bases and J by 1 base, with 11 bases left in between. The CDR3 extends over 14 amino acids. Germline values: CDR1 SGDLS, CDR2 YYNGEE. The CDR3 region has the DNA TGTGCCAGCAGCCAGAACACCCAGAACACTGAAGCTTTCTTT. This codes for CASSQNTQNTEAFF.

This clonotype was recorded many times. The V gene is TRBV27, the J gene TRBJ2-5; 9 positions agree with TRBD1. V was clipped by 4 bases and J by 3 bases; unmatched bases: 0. Germline V gene sequence: CDR1 MNHEY, CDR2 SMNVEV (reference sequence). The CDR3 consists of 13 residues. CDR3 in DNA: TGTGCCAGCAGTTGGGACAGGGAAGAGACCCAGTACTTC. It encodes CASSWDREETQYF.

The chain couples TRBV5-1 to TRBJ1-1; no firm D call. V was pared by 1 base and J by 3 bases, with 7 bases between. The CDR3 runs to 13 residues. The germline CDR1 and CDR2 sequences are SGHRS and YFSETQ. CDR3 in DNA: TGCGCCAGCAGCTTGCCCGAGGACACTGAAGCTTTCTTT. It is translated as CASSLPEDTEAFF. The whole variable domain, filled in from reference TRBV5-1 and TRBJ1-1, reads KAGVTQTPRYLIKTRGQQVTLSCSPISGHRSVSWYQQTPGQGLQFLFEYFSETQRNKGNFPGRFSGRQFSNSRSEMNVSTLELGDSALYLCASSLPEDTEAFFGQGTRLTVV.

V and J are TRBV4-1 and TRBJ1-2; TRBD1 aligns across 8 bases. J gave up 0 bases and V 2 bases, and 5 bases lay outside the gene matches. The CDR3 length is 16 residues. Germline V gene sequence: CDR1 MGHRA, CDR2 YSYEKL. The CDR3 sequence: CASSQQPGQANYGYTF. CDR3 nucleotide sequence: TGCGCCAGCAGCCAACAACCGGGACAGGCTAACTATGGCTACACCTTC.